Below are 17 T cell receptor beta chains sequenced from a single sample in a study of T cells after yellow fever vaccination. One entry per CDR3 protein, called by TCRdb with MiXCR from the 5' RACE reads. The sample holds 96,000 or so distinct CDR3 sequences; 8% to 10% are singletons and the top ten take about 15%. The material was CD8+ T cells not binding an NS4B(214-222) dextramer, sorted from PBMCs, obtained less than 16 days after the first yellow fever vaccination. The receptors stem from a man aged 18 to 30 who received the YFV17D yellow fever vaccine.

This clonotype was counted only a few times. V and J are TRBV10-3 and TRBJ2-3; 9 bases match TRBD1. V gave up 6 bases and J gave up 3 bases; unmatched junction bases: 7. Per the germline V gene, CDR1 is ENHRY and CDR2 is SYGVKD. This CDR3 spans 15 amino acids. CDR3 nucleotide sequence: TGTGCCATCAGCCCCGGACAGGGGTATACAGATACGCAGTATTTT. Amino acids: CAISPGQGYTDTQYF.

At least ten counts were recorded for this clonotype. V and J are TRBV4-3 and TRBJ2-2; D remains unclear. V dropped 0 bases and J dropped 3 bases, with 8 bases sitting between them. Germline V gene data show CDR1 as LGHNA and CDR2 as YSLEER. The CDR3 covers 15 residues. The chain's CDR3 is CASSQELEYTGELFF. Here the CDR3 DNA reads TGCGCCAGCAGCCAAGAGTTGGAGTACACCGGGGAGCTGTTTTTT.

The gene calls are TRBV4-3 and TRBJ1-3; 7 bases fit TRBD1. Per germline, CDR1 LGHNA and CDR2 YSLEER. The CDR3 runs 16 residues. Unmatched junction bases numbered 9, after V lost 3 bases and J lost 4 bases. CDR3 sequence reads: CASSHSDRVWGNTIYF. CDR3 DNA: TGCGCCAGCAGCCACTCAGACAGGGTCTGGGGAAACACCATATATTTT.

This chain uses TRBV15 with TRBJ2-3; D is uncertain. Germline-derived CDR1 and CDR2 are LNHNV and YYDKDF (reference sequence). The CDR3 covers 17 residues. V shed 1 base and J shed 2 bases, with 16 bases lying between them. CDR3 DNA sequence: TGTGCCACCAGCAGAGCCACGGACGCTAAAGACACAGATACGCAGTATTTT. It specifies CATSRATDAKDTDTQYF. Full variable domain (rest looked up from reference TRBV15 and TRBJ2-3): DAMVIQNPRYQVTQFGKPVTLSCSQTLNHNVMYWYQQKSSQAPKLLFHYYDKDFNNEADTPDNFQSRRPNTSFCFLDIRSPGLGDTAMYLCATSRATDAKDTDTQYFGPGTRLTVL.

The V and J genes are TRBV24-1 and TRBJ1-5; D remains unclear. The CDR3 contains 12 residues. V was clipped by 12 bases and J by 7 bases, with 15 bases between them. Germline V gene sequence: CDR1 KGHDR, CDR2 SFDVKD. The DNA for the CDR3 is TGTGCCGCCCCTTTGGGGTTCCAGCCCCAGCATTTT. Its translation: CAAPLGFQPQHF.

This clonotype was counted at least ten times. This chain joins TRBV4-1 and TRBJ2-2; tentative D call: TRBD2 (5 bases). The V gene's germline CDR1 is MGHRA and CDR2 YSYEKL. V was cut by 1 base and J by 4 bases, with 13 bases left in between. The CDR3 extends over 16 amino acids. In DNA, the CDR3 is TGCGCCAGCAGCCAAGTGGGCGGGTCGGTCACCGGGGAGCTGTTTTTT. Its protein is CASSQVGGSVTGELFF.

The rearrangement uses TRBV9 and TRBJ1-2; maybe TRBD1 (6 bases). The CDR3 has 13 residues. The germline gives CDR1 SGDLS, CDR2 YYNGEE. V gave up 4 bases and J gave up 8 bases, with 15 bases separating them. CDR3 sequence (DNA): TGTGCCAGCAGCTATGGAGGGGGGAACGGCTACACCTTC. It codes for CASSYGGGNGYTF.

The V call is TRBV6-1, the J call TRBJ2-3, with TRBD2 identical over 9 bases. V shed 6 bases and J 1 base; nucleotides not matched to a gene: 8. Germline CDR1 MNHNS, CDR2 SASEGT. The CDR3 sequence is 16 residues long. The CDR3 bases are TGTGCCAGCAGCCTTTCGACTAGCGGCCGCACAGATACGCAGTATTTT. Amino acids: CASSLSTSGRTDTQYF.

CDR3 residues: CASSIVGLGKLGNQPQHF. Written as DNA, the CDR3 is TGTGCCAGTAGTATAGTGGGGTTGGGGAAACTAGGCAATCAGCCCCAGCATTTT. The rearrangement uses TRBV19 and TRBJ1-5; no firm D call. The germline V gene has CDR1 LNHDA and CDR2 SQIVND (reference sequence). This CDR3 is 18 amino acids long. Trimming stripped 1 base from V and 2 bases from J, with 18 bases between.

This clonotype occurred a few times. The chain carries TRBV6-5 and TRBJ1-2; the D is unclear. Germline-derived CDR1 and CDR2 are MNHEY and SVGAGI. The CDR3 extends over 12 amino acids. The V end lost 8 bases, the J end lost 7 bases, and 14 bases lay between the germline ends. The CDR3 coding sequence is TGTGCCAGCTACGGCCCTATTGGTGGCTACACCTTC. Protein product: CASYGPIGGYTF.

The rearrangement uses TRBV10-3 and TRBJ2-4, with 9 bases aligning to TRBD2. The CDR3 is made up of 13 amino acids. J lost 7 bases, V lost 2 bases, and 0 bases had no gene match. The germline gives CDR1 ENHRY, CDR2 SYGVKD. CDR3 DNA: TGTGCCATCAGTGAGGGACTAGCGAACATTCAGTACTTC. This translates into CAISEGLANIQYF.

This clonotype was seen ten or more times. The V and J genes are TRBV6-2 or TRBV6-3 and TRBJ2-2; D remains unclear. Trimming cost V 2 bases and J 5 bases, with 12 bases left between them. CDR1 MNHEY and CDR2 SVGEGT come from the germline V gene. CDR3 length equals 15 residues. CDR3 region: CASSYLTTGTGELFF. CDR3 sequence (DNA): TGTGCCAGCAGTTACCTAACTACGGGTACCGGGGAGCTGTTTTTT.

CDR3 bases: TGCAGCGTTGTTCGAGCGACAGCCGGGGAGCTGTTTTTT. Amino acids: CSVVRATAGELFF. The rearrangement uses TRBV29-1 and TRBJ2-2, with D possibly matching TRBD1 (5 bases). The germline V gene encodes CDR1 SQVTM and CDR2 ANQGSEA. The CDR3 has 13 amino acids. V was clipped by 4 bases and J by 6 bases, with 12 bases between them.

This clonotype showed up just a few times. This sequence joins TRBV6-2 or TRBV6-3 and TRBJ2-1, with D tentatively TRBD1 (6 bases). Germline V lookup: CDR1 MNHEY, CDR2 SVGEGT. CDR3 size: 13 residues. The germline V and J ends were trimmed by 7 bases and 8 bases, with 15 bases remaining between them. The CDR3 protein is CASTRGGVDEQFF. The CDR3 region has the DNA TGTGCCAGCACCAGAGGGGGAGTCGATGAGCAGTTCTTC.

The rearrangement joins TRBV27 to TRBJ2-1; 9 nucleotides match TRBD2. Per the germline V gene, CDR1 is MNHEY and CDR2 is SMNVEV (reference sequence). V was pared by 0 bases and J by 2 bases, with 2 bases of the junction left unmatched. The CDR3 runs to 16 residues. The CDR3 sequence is CASSLSGTSPYNEQFF. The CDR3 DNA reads TGTGCCAGCAGTTTATCCGGGACTAGCCCCTACAATGAGCAGTTCTTC.

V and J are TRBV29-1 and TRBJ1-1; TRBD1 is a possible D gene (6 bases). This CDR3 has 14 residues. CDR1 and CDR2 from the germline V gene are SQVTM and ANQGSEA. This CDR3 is CSPERRGGGTEAFF. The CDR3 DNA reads TGCAGTCCCGAACGTAGAGGGGGAGGTACTGAAGCTTTCTTT.

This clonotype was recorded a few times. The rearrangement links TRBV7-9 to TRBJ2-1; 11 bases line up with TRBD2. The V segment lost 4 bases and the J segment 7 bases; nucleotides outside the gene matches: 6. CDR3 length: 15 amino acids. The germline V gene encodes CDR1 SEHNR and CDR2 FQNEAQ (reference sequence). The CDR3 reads CASSYLAGGRNEQFF. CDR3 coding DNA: TGTGCCAGCAGCTATCTAGCGGGGGGAAGGAATGAGCAGTTCTTC.